This T cell receptor beta chain was recovered during a study of blood T cell repertoires in COVID-19. For the study at large: T cells, B-cell-depleted T cells, or PBMCs supplied cDNA or gDNA.

V was trimmed by 6 bases and J by 5 bases, leaving 19 bases between them. Germline CDR1 is SQVTM and CDR2 is ANQGSEA. The CDR3 runs 14 residues. The repertoire was sequenced with immunoSEQ multiplex PCR; TCRdb's copy has only in-frame clones and lacks some. The top ten clones hold approximately 5% of a sample with roughly 92,000 clones, around 87% of them seen once. The chain is built from TRBV29-1 and TRBJ2-5; the D gene is possibly TRBD2 (7 bases). This clonotype was obtained from a woman older than 75 with acute or convalescent COVID-19. The sequenced material came from peripheral blood. The CDR3, as DNA: TGCAGCGTGGAGGCTGAGGGGGGGTGGGAGACCCAGTACTTC. This sequence encodes CSVEAEGGWETQYF.